This entry describes one TCR beta chain. Source study methods: The authors estimated nucleated cell counts from reference gene primer amplification. The data were produced by immunoSEQ multiplex PCR, yet TCRdb's version contains in-frame clones alone and is incomplete. V, J and clone size reflect that table, while D and trimming were determined from the DNA. The data show roughly 200,000 clones, about three quarters seen once. CDR1 is SQVTM, CDR2 ANQGSEA, per germline. V lost 5 bases and J lost 2, with 16 bases in between. This CDR3 has 14 amino acids. This record belongs to a study of blood T cell repertoires in COVID-19. Overall study context: Both acute and convalescent COVID-19 samples were obtained from the United States, Italy and Spain. Nucleic acid was either cDNA or gDNA, and it came from T cells, B-cell-depleted T cells, or PBMCs.

Sequencing was done on a sample of peripheral blood. The clonotype was recovered from a woman aged 80 or over with active or convalescent COVID-19. The chain combines TRBV29-1 with TRBJ2-7; D may be TRBD1 (5 bases). The CDR3 nucleotides are TGCAGCGTTTCCCCCTCAGGGATCCCCTACGAGCAGTACTTC. Amino acids: CSVSPSGIPYEQYF.